Listed below are T cell receptor beta chains from one sample, sequenced in a study of post-analysis software for immune sequencing data. Each CDR3 protein gets one entry after TCRdb re-called the PCR reads with MiXCR. This table holds hundreds of thousands of distinct CDR3 sequences, approximately 53% found once. Sequences were obtained from blood. The receptors derive from a girl aged 10-17 years with multiple sclerosis. Both conserved end residues are part of each CDR3. Fields, in order: J gene, clone size, V gene, D gene, CDR3 protein, CDR3 DNA. A D gene is named only where the DNA matches it firmly. Clone size is stated in some rows and not others, as once, few, many or a class when expanded.

>TRBJ1-5|.|TRBV2|.
CASRYDGFNQPQHF
TGTGCCAGCAGGTACGACGGATTCAATCAGCCCCAGCATTTT
>TRBJ2-1|once|TRBV6-5|TRBD2
CASRPGLAGPLNEQFF
TGTGCCAGCCGACCGGGGCTAGCGGGACCCCTCAATGAGCAGTTCTTC
>TRBJ1-5|.|TRBV18|TRBD1
CASSPPGGLGTGLNQPQHF
TGTGCCAGCTCACCACCTGGTGGACTCGGGACAGGGCTCAATCAGCCCCAGCATTTT
>TRBJ2-7|.|TRBV7-9|.
CASSSQRGSYEQYF
TGTGCCAGCAGCTCCCAAAGGGGTTCCTACGAGCAGTACTTC
>TRBJ2-1|.|TRBV4-1|TRBD2
CASSQIGTSGIEQFF
TGCGCCAGCAGCCAAATCGGGACTAGCGGGATTGAGCAGTTCTTC
>TRBJ2-1|.|TRBV2|TRBD2
CASSEGRGDYNEQFF
TGTGCCAGCAGTGAAGGGCGGGGGGACTACAATGAGCAGTTCTTC
>TRBJ2-1|few|TRBV2|TRBD1
CASSEGTGSYNEQFF
TGTGCCAGCAGTGAAGGGACAGGCTCCTACAATGAGCAGTTCTTC
>TRBJ2-7|.|TRBV7-9|.
CASSPLLGDEQYF
TGTGCCAGCAGCCCCCTGCTAGGGGACGAGCAGTACTTC
>TRBJ2-5|.|TRBV6-5|TRBD1
CASRMTGGAQTQYF
TGTGCCAGCAGGATGACAGGGGGCGCGCAGACCCAGTACTTC
>TRBJ2-5|.|TRBV9|.
CASSASHGTTGREQYF
TGTGCCAGCAGCGCTTCCCACGGGACTACAGGGAGAGAGCAGTACTTC
>TRBJ2-1|.|TRBV29-1|TRBD2
CSVGLAGIYNEQFF
TGCAGTGTTGGGCTAGCGGGAATATACAATGAGCAGTTCTTC
>TRBJ1-5|few|TRBV6-4|.
CASSAREARGSPVRTENQPQHF
TGTGCCAGCAGTGCTCGGGAAGCAAGGGGATCACCGGTGCGTACCGAGAATCAGCCCCAGCATTTT
>TRBJ2-7|.|TRBV20-1|.
CSGAGVDYEQYF
TGCAGTGGGGCCGGGGTCGATTACGAGCAGTACTTC
>TRBJ2-1|.|TRBV5-1|.
CASSLGSGPTDEQFF
TGCGCCAGCAGCTTGGGGTCGGGGCCCACCGATGAGCAGTTCTTC
>TRBJ2-7|.|TRBV5-1|.
CASSRYGVTHYEQYF
TGCGCCAGCAGCCGATATGGGGTAACGCACTACGAGCAGTACTTC
>TRBJ2-7|.|TRBV3-1|.
CASSQKKGPYEQYF
TGTGCCAGCAGCCAAAAAAAGGGTCCCTACGAGCAGTACTTC
>TRBJ2-3|.|TRBV6-5|TRBD2
CASSVTSGRVDTQYF
TGTGCCAGCAGTGTGACTAGCGGGAGAGTAGATACGCAGTATTTT
>TRBJ1-1|.|TRBV7-3|.
CASSPTGMSTEAFF
TGTGCCAGCAGCCCAACAGGGATGAGCACTGAAGCTTTCTTT